This T cell receptor beta chain was identified during a study of Graves' ophthalmopathy and Graves' hyperthyroidism. This clonotype was found once. V was pared by 5 bases and J by 3 bases, with 5 bases of the junction left unmatched. The CDR3 consists of 14 residues. Germline V lookup: CDR1 KGHDR, CDR2 SFDVKD. Using RNA transcripts, the TCR beta CDR3 regions were amplified. HTBI-primed first-round RT-PCR preceded second-round multiplex PCR. TCRdb recomputed calls from the multiplex PCR reads with MiXCR, one row per CDR3 protein. Of around 670,000 distinct CDR3 sequences listed, roughly 40% are singletons.

The receptor's source is an adult man with Graves' ophthalmopathy. This rearrangement joins TRBV24-1 to TRBJ2-7; 8 positions match TRBD2. The sequenced material came from peripheral blood. DNA for the CDR3: TGTGCCACCAGTGCGGGGGGGGCAGACTACGAGCAGTACTTC. It is translated as CATSAGGADYEQYF.